This T cell receptor beta chain was obtained from a study of cytomegalovirus exposure and HLA in healthy donors. Overall study context: Of all 360 or so donors who were genotyped, around 79% belonged to the Caucasian-associated ancestry cluster. Overall study results and limits: The authors judged a highly shared variant cluster likely a sequencing artifact.

In the case of this clone: Its antigen is currently unknown.

PCR was performed using 60 Vbeta and 13 Jbeta primers. Clones were read by immunoSEQ multiplex PCR, and TCRdb kept only the in-frame ones, dropping some. Among approximately 120,000 clones, about 78% were seen once, and the ten largest hold around 4%. The CDR3 has 17 residues. V was clipped by 5 bases and J by 4 bases, with 21 bases between them. The V gene's germline CDR1 is SGHTA and CDR2 FQGNSA. J is TRBJ2-1 and V is TRBV7-2; D gene uncertain. This TCR was recovered from a man aged 25-40 years in good health and CMV-seronegative. Sequenced: PBMCs. The CDR3 region has the DNA TGTGCCAGCAGCCCCCCCGGCAGACTCCCTAGGTACAATGAGCAGTTCTTC. This gives the protein CASSPPGRLPRYNEQFF. Using reference TRBV7-2 and TRBJ2-1 for the parts outside the CDR3, the full variable domain is GAGVSQSPSNKVTEKGKDVELRCDPISGHTALYWYRQSLGQGLEFLIYFQGNSAPDKSGLPSDRFSAERTGGSVSTLTIQRTQQEDSAVYLCASSPPGRLPRYNEQFFGPGTRLTVL.